The 9 T cell receptor beta chains listed next were all sequenced from one sample in a study of shared clonotypes between healthy human individuals. The assay was immunoSEQ multiplex PCR, and TCRdb's table has in-frame clones only and misses some. The table lists some 800,000 clones, approximately 92% of them singletons, with 20% to 30% in the top ten. As defined, naive CD8 cells were CD45RO-negative and positively selected for CCR7, with terminally differentiated effector memory CD45RA+ cells excluded. Material for sequencing was naive CD8+ T cells sorted from blood. Source of these receptors: a young man in good health.

The J gene is TRBJ2-7, the V gene TRBV21-1; the D segment call TRBD2 is taken from the table without a DNA check. TRBV21-1 counts as a pseudogene. This CDR3 has 16 residues. CDR3: CASRKTSGSSVYEQYF. The DNA of the CDR3 is TGTGCCAGCAGAAAGACTAGCGGGAGTTCGGTATACGAGCAGTACTTC.

CDR3 protein: CASSLEQGETQYF. For the CDR3, the DNA is TGTGCCAGCAGTTTGGAACAGGGAGAGACCCAGTACTTC. The chain recombines TRBV28 with TRBJ2-5; the D gene is possibly TRBD1 (6 bases). The CDR3 runs to 13 residues. The germline V gene has CDR1 MDHEN and CDR2 SYDVKM. The germline V and J ends were trimmed by 3 bases and 4 bases, with 9 bases remaining between them.

The rearrangement uses TRBV5-4 and TRBJ2-7; 7 bases line up with TRBD2. There are 15 residues in the CDR3. V lost 0 bases to trimming and J lost 4 bases; unmatched junction nucleotides: 7. Germline-derived CDR1 and CDR2 are SGHNT and YYREEE (reference sequence). CDR3 sequence (DNA): TGTGCCAGCAGCTTGGCTGGGGGGGGTTGGTACGAGCAGTACTTC. Residues: CASSLAGGGWYEQYF.

V gene TRBV2 combines with J gene TRBJ2-7; D is perhaps TRBD1 (6 bases). CDR1 is SNHLY and CDR2 is FYNNEI in the germline V gene. The V end lost 1 base, the J end lost 0 bases, and 10 bases lay between the germline ends. This CDR3 has 15 amino acids. The CDR3 region is CASSEEDRFSYEQYF. In DNA form, the CDR3 reads TGTGCCAGCAGTGAAGAAGACAGGTTCTCCTACGAGCAGTACTTC.

This clone was counted between two and nine times. The chain is built from TRBV13 and TRBJ2-7, with a weak D call TRBD2 (5 bases). Germline CDR1 PRHDT, CDR2 FYEKMQ (reference sequence). V was cut by 3 bases and J by 7 bases, with 7 bases left in between. This CDR3 has 11 amino acids. The DNA of the CDR3 is TGTGCCAGCAGCTTTTCGGGGGAGCAGTACTTC. It yields the protein CASSFSGEQYF.

The V and J genes are TRBV27 and TRBJ2-1, with D unresolved. Between the trimmed V and J ends, which lost 3 bases and 9 bases, there was a span of 12 bases. From germline, CDR1 is MNHEY and CDR2 SMNVEV (reference sequence). The CDR3 length is 13 residues. The CDR3 DNA follows: TGTGCCAGCAGTTTTGTCATGAGAGGTGAGCAGTTCTTC. Translating it yields CASSFVMRGEQFF.

This rearrangement joins TRBV14 to TRBJ2-1, with D unclear. V was cut by 10 bases and J by 0 bases, with 13 bases left in between. Per the germline V gene, CDR1 is SGHDN and CDR2 is FVKESK. CDR3 length equals 14 residues. Written as DNA, the CDR3 is TGTGCCACTAAGCTGATTAGCTCCTACAATGAGCAGTTCTTC. Protein: CATKLISSYNEQFF.

The chain joins TRBV5-5 to TRBJ2-1, with D perhaps matching TRBD2 (5 bases). CDR3 length: 17 amino acids. The V end lost 6 bases, the J end lost 4 bases, and 23 bases lay between the germline ends. CDR1 and CDR2 (germline): SGHKS, YYEKEE (reference sequence). CDR3 nucleotide sequence: TGTGCCAGCACCGTGTTCAACGGGGTGGTAGGGTACAATGAGCAGTTCTTC. It yields the protein CASTVFNGVVGYNEQFF.

This chain links TRBV11-1 with TRBJ2-5; 11 nucleotides line up with TRBD1. In germline, CDR1 is SGHAT, CDR2 FQDESV (reference sequence). Losses at the gene ends were 5 bases for V and 5 bases for J; bases not matched to a gene: 7. The CDR3 is 15 amino acids. The CDR3 DNA sequence: TGTGCCAGCAGCCGCCGGACAGGGGGCGAGGAGACCCAGTACTTC. Residues: CASSRRTGGEETQYF.